These 14 T cell receptor beta chains share one sample of origin, sequenced in a study of blood T cell repertoires in COVID-19. Repertoires were generated with immunoSEQ multiplex PCR, while TCRdb's copy carries only in-frame clones and drops some. This table has 60,000 to 85,000 clones, 90% to 95% appearing once. Sequenced: peripheral blood. Receptors were obtained from a man in his forties with COVID-19, enrolled during active disease.

The chain combines TRBV28 with TRBJ1-3; D is undetermined. CDR1 is MDHEN, CDR2 SYDVKM, per germline. V lost 3 bases to trimming and J lost 0 bases, with 9 bases between them. The CDR3 consists of 15 residues. The CDR3 here is CASSFGQFSGNTIYF. The CDR3 DNA reads as TGTGCCAGCAGTTTTGGGCAATTCTCTGGAAACACCATATATTTT.

In this sample, this clone turned up once. The chain uses TRBV19 and TRBJ2-4; 11 bases fit TRBD1. Germline lookup yields CDR1 LNHDA and CDR2 SQIVND (reference sequence). V shed 4 bases and J 5 bases; nucleotides not matched to a gene: 1. The CDR3 extends over 14 amino acids. The CDR3 reads CASSTGQGENIQYF. CDR3 coding DNA: TGTGCCAGTAGTACGGGACAGGGGGAAAACATTCAGTACTTC.

V is TRBV30 and J is TRBJ2-1, with 7 positions matching TRBD1. Germline V gene sequence: CDR1 GTSNPN, CDR2 SVGIG (reference sequence). Trimming at V came to 6 bases and at J to 0 bases, leaving 8 bases not matched to a gene. The CDR3 contains 15 residues. The CDR3 region has the DNA TGTGCCTGTGGGGGCAGGGGGTCCTCCTACAATGAGCAGTTCTTC. Its translation is CACGGRGSSYNEQFF.

The J gene is TRBJ2-6, the V gene TRBV30, with D perhaps matching TRBD1 (5 bases). Germline CDR1 and CDR2: GTSNPN and SVGIG (reference sequence). The CDR3 contains 16 residues. V was pared by 5 bases and J by 6 bases, with 20 bases between. CDR3 protein: CAWGRDSSRPANVLTF. For the CDR3, the DNA is TGTGCCTGGGGTCGAGACAGCTCCCGCCCGGCCAACGTCCTGACTTTC.

The J gene is TRBJ2-5, the V gene TRBV28, with D possibly TRBD1 on 5 matching bases. CDR1 and CDR2 (germline): MDHEN, SYDVKM. This CDR3 comprises 13 residues. Trimming took 5 bases from V and 5 from J, leaving 12 bases between them. CDR3 sequence: CASSIGDQETQYF. Here the CDR3 DNA reads TGTGCCAGCAGTATAGGGGATCAGGAGACCCAGTACTTC.

The rearrangement joins TRBV11-2 to TRBJ1-1, with 9 bases that match TRBD1. Per the germline V gene, CDR1 is SGHAT and CDR2 is FQNNGV. The junction had 6 bases not matched to a gene; V was cut back by 5 bases and J by 11 bases. The CDR3 length is 12 residues. DNA for the CDR3: TGTGCCAGCAGCATTGGACAGGGGCCCGCTTTCTTT. Its protein product is CASSIGQGPAFF.

This rearrangement joins TRBV5-4 to TRBJ2-1, with 12 nucleotides matching TRBD2. Germline V gene lookup returns CDR1 SGHNT and CDR2 YYREEE (reference sequence). CDR3 length: 19 residues. Trimming cost V 3 bases and J 0 bases; bases outside gene matches: 10. This chain's CDR3 is CASSSLTSGGLSSYNEQFF. CDR3 in DNA: TGTGCCAGCAGCTCCCTCACTAGCGGGGGGCTGAGCTCCTACAATGAGCAGTTCTTC.

The chain uses TRBV2 and TRBJ2-7; 8 bases line up with TRBD2. CDR1 and CDR2 from the germline V gene are SNHLY and FYNNEI. V lost 3 bases, J lost 4 bases, and 11 bases stayed unmatched. This CDR3 has 16 amino acids. CDR3 DNA sequence: TGTGCCAGCAGTGACGGGGGGGCGATGGGCCATTACGAGCAGTACTTC. It translates to CASSDGGAMGHYEQYF.

This clone was seen only once. The rearrangement uses TRBV30 and TRBJ1-2; 7 bases are a match to TRBD1. This CDR3 spans 13 amino acids. Germline loops: CDR1 GTSNPN, CDR2 SVGIG (reference sequence). V shed 7 bases, J shed 3 bases, and the junction held 8 bases outside the gene matches. CDR3 protein: CAYDRAEYYGYTF. The CDR3 nucleotides are TGTGCCTATGACAGGGCCGAATACTATGGCTACACCTTC.

This rearrangement joins TRBV28 to TRBJ2-7; TRBD2 might be the D (5 bases). Germline-derived CDR1 and CDR2 are MDHEN and SYDVKM. The CDR3 runs 12 residues. Trimming took off 4 bases at V and 7 bases at J, with 11 bases between the two ends. The CDR3 region is CASSYSRREQYF. The CDR3 DNA reads TGTGCCAGCAGTTACTCCCGGAGGGAGCAGTACTTC.

CDR3 protein: CASRYQLDTEAFF. The CDR3 nucleotides are TGTGCCAGCAGGTACCAGTTGGACACTGAAGCTTTCTTT. This sequence joins TRBV6-1 and TRBJ1-1; D gene uncertain. Between the trimmed V and J ends, which lost 6 bases and 3 bases, there was a span of 11 bases. CDR1 and CDR2 from the germline V gene are MNHNS and SASEGT. This CDR3 contains 13 residues.

The chain uses TRBV30 and TRBJ2-7; a possible D gene is TRBD2 (5 bases). Trimming pared 2 bases from V and 8 bases from J, leaving 10 bases between. The CDR3 has 11 residues. Looked up from germline, CDR1 is GTSNPN and CDR2 is SVGIG (reference sequence). CDR3 nucleotide sequence: TGTGCCTGGAGTTCGGAGGACCAGCAGTACTTC. Its translation is CAWSSEDQQYF.

The gene calls are TRBV29-1 and TRBJ2-3; possibly TRBD2 for D (6 bases). V shed 8 bases and J shed 4 bases, with 13 bases lying between them. CDR1 is SQVTM and CDR2 is ANQGSEA in the germline V gene. The CDR3 totals 12 residues. CDR3 sequence: CSLSLAPDTQYF. CDR3 coding DNA: TGCAGCCTTTCCCTAGCGCCAGATACGCAGTATTTT.

This sequence joins TRBV4-1 and TRBJ2-1, with 8 bases that match TRBD2. The germline gives CDR1 MGHRA, CDR2 YSYEKL. V was clipped by 4 bases and J by 4 bases; unmatched bases: 12. This CDR3 is 17 amino acids long. The CDR3 DNA reads TGCGCCAGCAGCCTAACCGCACTAGCGGCGACTTACAATGAGCAGTTCTTC. It encodes CASSLTALAATYNEQFF.